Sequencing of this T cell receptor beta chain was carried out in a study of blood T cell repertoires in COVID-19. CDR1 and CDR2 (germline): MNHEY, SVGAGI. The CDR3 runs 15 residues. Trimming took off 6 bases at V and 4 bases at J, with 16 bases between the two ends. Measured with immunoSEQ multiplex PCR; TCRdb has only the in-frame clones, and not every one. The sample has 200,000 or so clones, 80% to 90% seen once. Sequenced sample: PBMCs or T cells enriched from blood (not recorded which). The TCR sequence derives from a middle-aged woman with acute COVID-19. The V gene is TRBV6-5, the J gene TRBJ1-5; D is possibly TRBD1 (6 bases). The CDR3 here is CASREGVSANQPQHF. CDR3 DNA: TGTGCCAGCAGAGAGGGGGTGTCAGCAAATCAGCCCCAGCATTTT.